These 20 T cell receptor beta chains share one sample of origin, sequenced in a study of T cells in Graves' hyperthyroidism and ophthalmopathy. The investigators amplified TCR beta CDR3 regions from RNA transcripts. HTBI primers were the set used in a first-round RT-PCR of the TCR CDR3. TCRdb re-derived calls from the multiplex PCR reads in MiXCR, one entry per CDR3 protein. The sample records 660,000 or so distinct CDR3 sequences, less than 45% being singletons. The sequenced sample was peripheral blood or thyroid tissue (not recorded which). The receptor set was obtained from an adult man with Graves' disease, either hyperthyroidism or ophthalmopathy (not recorded which).

This clonotype was observed a handful of times. The J gene is TRBJ1-1, the V gene TRBV7-2; 7 bases fit TRBD1. Germline trimming cut 1 base from V and 11 bases from J; bases unmatched to any gene: 7. The CDR3 sequence is 13 residues long. Per the germline V gene, CDR1 is SGHTA and CDR2 is FQGNSA. The CDR3 sequence: CASSLGGGLGAFF. DNA for the CDR3: TGTGCCAGCAGCTTAGGAGGGGGCTTGGGGGCTTTCTTT.

This clonotype was picked up one time. Possible read error: a much larger clone is one base away. The V and J genes are TRBV10-3 and TRBJ1-5, with 8 bases matching TRBD1. Germline values: CDR1 ENHRY, CDR2 SYGVKD. This CDR3 comprises 13 residues. The V and J ends lost 4 bases and 5 bases, in that order; junction bases with no gene match: 1. CDR3 amino acids: CAISVTGDQPQHF. The CDR3 DNA reads TGTGCCATCAGTGTGACAGGGGATCAGCCCCAGCATTTT.

The chain couples TRBV24-1 to TRBJ2-2; the match to TRBD2 covers 8 bases. Per germline, CDR1 KGHDR and CDR2 SFDVKD. J lost 5 bases, V lost 5 bases, and 0 bases had no gene match. The CDR3 contains 13 residues. In DNA, the CDR3 is TGTGCCACCAGTGCGGGGGGGACCGGGGAGCTGTTTTTT. Its protein is CATSAGGTGELFF.

J is TRBJ1-4 and V is TRBV7-2, with 10 bases lining up with TRBD1. Germline values: CDR1 SGHTA, CDR2 FQGNSA. This CDR3 has 15 amino acids. V lost 10 bases and J lost 8; bases outside the gene matches: 13. In DNA, the CDR3 is TGTGCCACCAGTGATGGGGACAGGGGCAACGAAAAACTGTTTTTT. Translating gives CATSDGDRGNEKLFF.

To note about this clonotype: A single base separates this from a much larger clone, so it may be a read error. This rearrangement joins TRBV7-9 to TRBJ1-4; 7 positions agree with TRBD1. Trimming cost V 7 bases and J 3 bases; bases outside gene matches: 5. CDR1 and CDR2 from the germline V gene are SEHNR and FQNEAQ (reference sequence). CDR3 length: 14 amino acids. The CDR3 loop reads CASTTGAANEKLFF. Written as DNA, the CDR3 is TGTGCCAGCACCACAGGGGCGGCTAATGAAAAACTGTTTTTT.

At least ten counts were recorded for this clonotype. The J gene is TRBJ1-4, the V gene TRBV7-3, with no clear D. Germline assignment: CDR1 SGHTA and CDR2 FQGTGA. Trimming removed 5 bases from V and 5 bases from J, with 15 bases in between. The CDR3 consists of 15 residues. CDR3 sequence reads: CASSLRAGPNEKLFF. In nucleotides, the CDR3 is TGTGCCAGCAGCCTAAGGGCAGGACCAAATGAAAAACTGTTTTTT.

The rearrangement joins TRBV7-2 to TRBJ2-5, with D perhaps matching TRBD1 (6 bases). The germline V gene has CDR1 SGHTA and CDR2 FQGNSA. V was clipped by 4 bases and J by 5 bases, with 17 bases between them. The CDR3 sequence is 15 residues long. The CDR3 nucleotides are TGTGCCAGCAGCTCGGGGAGTCCCACAGGGGAGACCCAGTACTTC. Translated: CASSSGSPTGETQYF.

This clonotype was seen more than once but under ten times. This chain connects TRBV12-3 or TRBV12-4 to TRBJ1-4; 8 nucleotides line up with TRBD1. The CDR3 is made up of 14 amino acids. The junction had 6 bases not matched to a gene; V was cut back by 2 bases and J by 10 bases. CDR3: CASSLRTGMRKLFF. CDR3 nucleotide sequence: TGTGCCAGCAGTTTAAGGACAGGGATGCGAAAACTGTTTTTT.

This clonotype was recorded many times. The chain recombines TRBV29-1 with TRBJ2-7, with D possibly TRBD1 on 5 matching bases. The V and J ends lost 0 bases and 5 bases respectively, with 11 bases between them. Germline V gene sequence: CDR1 SQVTM, CDR2 ANQGSEA. The CDR3 totals 13 residues. The CDR3 nucleotides are TGCAGCGTTGAAGATGCTCAGGGCAACGAGCAGTACTTC. Its translation is CSVEDAQGNEQYF.

This clonotype was counted a few times. V gene TRBV6-5 combines with J gene TRBJ1-2; 10 bases line up with TRBD1. Germline assignment: CDR1 MNHEY and CDR2 SVGAGI. V trimming: 6 bases; J trimming: 1 base; junction bases outside the gene matches: 5. The CDR3 loop spans 15 amino acids. The CDR3 nucleotides read TGTGCCAGCAGGGGGACAGGGGACAATAACTATGGCTACACCTTC. It yields the protein CASRGTGDNNYGYTF.

This clonotype appeared a few times. V is TRBV5-1 and J is TRBJ1-1; 7 positions match TRBD1. V shed 4 bases and J 10 bases; nucleotides not matched to a gene: 13. Germline V lookup: CDR1 SGHRS, CDR2 YFSETQ. CDR3 size: 14 residues. The CDR3 is CASSPAQGMFGAFF. DNA for the CDR3: TGCGCCAGCAGCCCTGCACAGGGGATGTTTGGAGCTTTCTTT. Supplemented by reference TRBV5-1 and TRBJ1-1, the full variable domain reads KAGVTQTPRYLIKTRGQQVTLSCSPISGHRSVSWYQQTPGQGLQFLFEYFSETQRNKGNFPGRFSGRQFSNSRSEMNVSTLELGDSALYLCASSPAQGMFGAFFGQGTRLTVV.

This clonotype was recorded many times. V gene TRBV9 combines with J gene TRBJ1-6; no definite D call. Trimming removed 4 bases from V and 9 bases from J, with 20 bases in between. Germline V gene sequence: CDR1 SGDLS, CDR2 YYNGEE. The CDR3 has 16 amino acids. This chain's CDR3 is CASSKAPVGGSSPLHF. In nucleotides, the CDR3 is TGTGCCAGCAGCAAAGCCCCGGTGGGTGGTAGTTCACCCCTCCACTTT.

The chain uses TRBV7-2 and TRBJ1-5; D gene uncertain. This CDR3 contains 13 residues. Germline V gene sequence: CDR1 SGHTA, CDR2 FQGNSA. Trimming removed 8 bases from V and 7 bases from J, with 15 bases in between. CDR3 nucleotides: TGTGCCAGCTCACCTAACACGCGGCAGCCCCAGCATTTT. Its translation is CASSPNTRQPQHF. Supplemented by reference TRBV7-2 and TRBJ1-5, the full variable domain reads GAGVSQSPSNKVTEKGKDVELRCDPISGHTALYWYRQSLGQGLEFLIYFQGNSAPDKSGLPSDRFSAERTGGSVSTLTIQRTQQEDSAVYLCASSPNTRQPQHFGDGTRLSIL.

The chain has TRBV29-1 and TRBJ1-4; 7 bases fit TRBD1. With V trimmed by 7 bases and J by 7 bases, 6 bases remained unmatched. Germline CDR1 and CDR2: SQVTM and ANQGSEA. The CDR3 has 12 residues. The CDR3 region has the DNA TGCAGCGCAACAGGGGTAGTTGAAAAACTGTTTTTT. Translating gives CSATGVVEKLFF. Full variable domain (remainder filled in from reference TRBV29-1 and TRBJ1-4): SAVISQKPSRDICQRGTSLTIQCQVDSQVTMMFWYRQQPGQSLTLIATANQGSEATYESGFVIDKFPISRPNLTFSTLTVSNMSPEDSSIYLCSATGVVEKLFFGSGTQLSVL.

This clonotype has ten or more counts. V usage is TRBV29-1 and J usage is TRBJ2-6; D unresolved. V was cut by 2 bases and J by 2 bases, with 7 bases left in between. CDR3 length: 14 residues. CDR1 SQVTM and CDR2 ANQGSEA come from the germline V gene. CDR3 region: CSVEKVTGANVLTF. Written as DNA, the CDR3 is TGCAGCGTTGAAAAGGTTACTGGGGCCAACGTCCTGACTTTC.

V is TRBV20-1 and J is TRBJ1-3; maybe TRBD1 (5 bases). The CDR3 length is 14 residues. The germline V gene encodes CDR1 DFQATT and CDR2 SNEGSKA (reference sequence). V lost 6 bases and J lost 0, with 12 bases in between. CDR3 sequence: CSADETGSGNTIYF. The CDR3 bases are TGCAGTGCAGACGAAACAGGCTCTGGAAACACCATATATTTT.

On this clonotype: A much larger clone differs from this one at a single base, so this may be a read error. This sequence joins TRBV10-3 and TRBJ1-1; possible D gene TRBD1, 5 bases. This CDR3 comprises 14 residues. The V gene's germline CDR1 is ENHRY and CDR2 SYGVKD. Trimming took 5 bases from V and 5 from J, leaving 15 bases between them. The CDR3 bases are TGTGCCATCAGTTTAGCAAGGGGAGGGACTGAAGCTTTCTTT. Translating it yields CAISLARGGTEAFF.

The sample holds a few counts of this clonotype. The CDR3 DNA reads TGTGCCGACAGGTACCGTTACTCCTACGAGCAGTACTTC. It yields the protein CADRYRYSYEQYF. The chain employs TRBV19 and TRBJ2-7, with a possible D match to TRBD1 (6 bases). The CDR3 is 13 residues long. From germline, CDR1 is LNHDA and CDR2 SQIVND (reference sequence). Trimming took off 11 bases at V and 0 bases at J, with 14 bases between the two ends.

The genes are TRBV7-9 and TRBJ2-7, with D uncertain. This CDR3 is 13 amino acids long. V lost 1 base, J lost 6 bases, and 10 bases lay in between. Germline V lookup: CDR1 SEHNR, CDR2 FQNEAQ (reference sequence). In DNA, the CDR3 is TGTGCCAGCAGCTTAGAGGGATTCGGCGAGCAGTACTTC. Translation: CASSLEGFGEQYF.

The gene calls are TRBV24-1 and TRBJ2-7; no definite D call. This CDR3 comprises 14 residues. V was cut by 10 bases and J by 3 bases, with 18 bases left in between. The germline gives CDR1 KGHDR, CDR2 SFDVKD. The CDR3 DNA reads TGTGCCACTAGAGATGAGCGCAGGAACTACGAGCAGTACTTC. It codes for CATRDERRNYEQYF.